The rows below give T cell receptor beta chains drawn from one sample of a study of PD-L1 blockade in urothelial cancer. The assay was immunoSEQ multiplex PCR, and TCRdb's table has in-frame clones only and misses some. The sample contains about 84,000 clones, roughly 82% of which appear only once. The material was PBMCs, obtained around atezolizumab (anti-PD-L1) treatment. Source of these receptors: a man aged 65-85 years with urothelial cancer. The CDR3 runs from the conserved cysteine through the conserved F or W. D genes are given only for firm matches. Clone size appears in some rows only: once, few, many, or a class for an expanded clone.

>TRBJ2-3|TRBD2|TRBV5-8|.
CASSWGGLAGSTDTQYF
TGTGCCAGCAGCTGGGGGGGACTAGCGGGGAGCACAGATACGCAGTATTTT
>TRBJ1-1|.|TRBV5-4|.
CASSVAGTRHEAFF
TGTGCCAGCAGCGTTGCCGGGACACGGCACGAAGCTTTCTTT
>TRBJ2-7|.|TRBV30|.
CAWSARSDDEQYF
TGTGCCTGGAGTGCTCGTAGTGATGATGAGCAGTACTTC
>TRBJ1-3|TRBD1|TRBV5-8|.
CASRKRQGVSGNTIYF
TGTGCCAGCAGGAAACGACAGGGGGTGTCTGGAAACACCATATATTTT
>TRBJ1-3|.|TRBV19|.
CASSISSGPGNTIYF
TGTGCCAGTAGTATATCCTCAGGGCCTGGAAACACCATATATTTT
>TRBJ2-1|.|TRBV9|.
CASSPPDSPLGEEQFF
TGTGCCAGCAGCCCCCCGGACAGCCCCTTGGGAGAAGAGCAGTTCTTC
>TRBJ2-3|TRBD2|TRBV19|.
CASSIQRELTDTQYF
TGTGCCAGTAGTATCCAGCGGGAACTCACAGATACGCAGTATTTT
>TRBJ2-1|TRBD2|TRBV7-2|once
CASSLEAGVHNEQFF
TGTGCCAGCAGCTTAGAAGCGGGAGTACACAATGAGCAGTTCTTC
>TRBJ2-7|.|TRBV2|few
CAIQRGGEQYF
TGTGCCATCCAAAGGGGGGGCGAGCAGTACTTC
>TRBJ2-4|TRBD1|TRBV6-5|.
CASREDRGIKNIQYF
TGTGCCAGCAGAGAGGACAGGGGAATCAAAAACATTCAGTACTTC
>TRBJ2-3|.|TRBV11-3|.
CASSGDQRAYTQYF
TGTGCCAGCAGCGGTGATCAGCGGGCTTATACGCAGTATTTT
>TRBJ2-2|.|TRBV28|.
CASMGSRGSPGELFF
TGTGCCAGCATGGGTTCACGGGGGAGTCCCGGGGAGCTGTTTTTT
>TRBJ2-3|.|TRBV5-5|.
CASSFGQGTDTQYF
TGTGCCAGCAGCTTTGGCCAGGGTACAGATACGCAGTATTTT
>TRBJ2-7|TRBD2|TRBV11-2|.
CASSPLGSGKTRVYF
TGTGCCAGCAGCCCCCTGGGTAGCGGGAAAACGAGAGTGTACTTC
>TRBJ1-4|TRBD1|TRBV2|.
CASSARQGTNEKLFF
TGTGCCAGCAGCGCGCGACAGGGAACTAATGAAAAACTGTTTTTT
>TRBJ1-1|TRBD1|TRBV4-1|.
CASSQRTGIGRNTEAFF
TGCGCCAGCAGCCAGAGGACAGGGATCGGGCGGAACACTGAAGCTTTCTTT
>TRBJ2-6|.|TRBV19|.
CASSIGQPSSGANVLTF
TGTGCCAGTAGTATTGGGCAGCCTTCCTCTGGGGCCAACGTCCTGACTTTC
>TRBJ2-2|.|TRBV5-1|.
CASSLEGSEGGELFF
TGCGCCAGCAGCCTGGAAGGTAGCGAAGGCGGGGAGCTGTTTTTT
>TRBJ2-3|TRBD2|TRBV5-6|.
CASSRGIQGLAGGTDTQYF
TGTGCCAGCAGCCGAGGAATACAAGGACTAGCGGGAGGTACAGATACGCAGTATTTT
>TRBJ2-4|.|TRBV30|.
CAWTTGAKNIQYF
TGTGCCTGGACCACCGGAGCCAAAAACATTCAGTACTTC
>TRBJ2-5|TRBD2|TRBV29-1|.
CSVVASGGRETQYF
TGCAGCGTTGTTGCTAGCGGGGGGAGAGAGACCCAGTACTTC
>TRBJ2-1|.|TRBV5-4|many
CASSPGLSEQFF
TGTGCCAGCAGCCCGGGGTTAAGTGAGCAGTTCTTC
>TRBJ2-5|.|TRBV4-3|.
CASSQERAPGGETQYF
TGCGCCAGCAGCCAAGAAAGAGCCCCTGGGGGGGAGACCCAGTACTTC
>TRBJ1-4|TRBD1|TRBV6-6|.
CASSPSRDRVEKLFF
TGTGCCAGCAGTCCCTCGCGGGACAGGGTCGAAAAACTGTTTTTT
>TRBJ2-1|TRBD1|TRBV5-1|few
CASSLETGGDEQFF
TGCGCCAGCAGCTTGGAAACAGGGGGCGATGAGCAGTTCTTC
>TRBJ2-1|TRBD1|TRBV18|once
CASSPPGTGRNEQFF
TGTGCCAGCTCACCCCCCGGGACAGGGAGGAATGAGCAGTTCTTC
>TRBJ2-7|.|TRBV7-8|.
CASSVAYEQYF
TGTGCCAGCAGTGTAGCCTACGAGCAGTACTTC
>TRBJ2-2|TRBD2|TRBV9|.
CASSVTREYSGELFF
TGTGCCAGCAGCGTCACGCGGGAGTATTCCGGGGAGCTGTTTTTT
>TRBJ1-2|TRBD1|TRBV11-2|.
CASSLGGDRRWDRYGYTF
TGTGCCAGCAGCTTAGGAGGGGACAGACGGTGGGACCGCTATGGCTACACCTTC
>TRBJ2-7|TRBD2|TRBV9|.
CASSEGLVGLEQYF
TGTGCCAGCAGCGAGGGACTAGTCGGTCTAGAGCAGTACTTC
>TRBJ2-7|TRBD2|TRBV27|.
CASSLRERDEQYF
TGTGCCAGCAGTTTGCGGGAGCGCGACGAGCAGTACTTC